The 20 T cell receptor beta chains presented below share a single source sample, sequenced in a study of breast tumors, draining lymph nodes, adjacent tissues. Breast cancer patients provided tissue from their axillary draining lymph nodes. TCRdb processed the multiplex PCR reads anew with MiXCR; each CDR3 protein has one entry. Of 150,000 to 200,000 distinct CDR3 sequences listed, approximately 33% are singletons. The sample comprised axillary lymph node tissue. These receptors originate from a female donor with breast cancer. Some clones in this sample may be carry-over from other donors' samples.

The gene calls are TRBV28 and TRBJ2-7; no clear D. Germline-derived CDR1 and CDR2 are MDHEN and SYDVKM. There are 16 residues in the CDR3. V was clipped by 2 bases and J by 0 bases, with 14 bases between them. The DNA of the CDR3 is TGTGCCAGCAGTTTAATAGTAGGTTGGGTCTCCTACGAGCAGTACTTC. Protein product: CASSLIVGWVSYEQYF.

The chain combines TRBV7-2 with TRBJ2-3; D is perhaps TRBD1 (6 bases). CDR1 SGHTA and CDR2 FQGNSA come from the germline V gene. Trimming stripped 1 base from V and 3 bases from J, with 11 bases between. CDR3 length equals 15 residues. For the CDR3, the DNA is TGTGCCAGCAGCTTAGGCATAAGGGGGACAGATACGCAGTATTTT. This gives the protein CASSLGIRGTDTQYF.

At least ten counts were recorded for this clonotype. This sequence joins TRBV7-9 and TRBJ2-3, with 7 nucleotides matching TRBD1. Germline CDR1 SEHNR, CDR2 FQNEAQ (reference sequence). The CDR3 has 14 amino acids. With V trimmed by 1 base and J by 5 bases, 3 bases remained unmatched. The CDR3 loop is CASSLEGAGDTQYF. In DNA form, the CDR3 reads TGTGCCAGCAGCTTAGAGGGGGCAGGAGATACGCAGTATTTT.

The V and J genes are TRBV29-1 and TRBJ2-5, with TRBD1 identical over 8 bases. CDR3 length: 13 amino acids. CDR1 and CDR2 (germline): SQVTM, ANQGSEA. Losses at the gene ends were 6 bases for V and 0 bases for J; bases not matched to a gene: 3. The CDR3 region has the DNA TGCAGCGTGACAGGGGATCACCAAGAGACCCAGTACTTC. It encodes CSVTGDHQETQYF.

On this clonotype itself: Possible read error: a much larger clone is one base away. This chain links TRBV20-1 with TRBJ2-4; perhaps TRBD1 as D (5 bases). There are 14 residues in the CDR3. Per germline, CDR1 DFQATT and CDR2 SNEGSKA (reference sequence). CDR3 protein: CSARDGPAIGVLRF. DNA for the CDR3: TGCAGTGCTAGAGATGGGCCTGCCATAGGGGTACTACGCTTC.

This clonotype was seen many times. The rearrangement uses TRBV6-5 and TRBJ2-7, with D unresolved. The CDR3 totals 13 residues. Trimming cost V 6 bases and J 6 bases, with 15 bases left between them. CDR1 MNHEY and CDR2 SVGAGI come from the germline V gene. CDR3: CASSYLPETEQYF. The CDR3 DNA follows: TGTGCCAGCAGCTACCTTCCAGAGACCGAGCAGTACTTC.

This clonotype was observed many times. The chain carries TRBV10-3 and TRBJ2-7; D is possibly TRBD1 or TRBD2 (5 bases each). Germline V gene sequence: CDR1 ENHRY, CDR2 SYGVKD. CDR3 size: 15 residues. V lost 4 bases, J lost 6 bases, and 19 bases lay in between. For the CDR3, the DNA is TGTGCCATCAGTGGAGGGACGGGATACTTGGGCGAGCAGTACTTC. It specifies CAISGGTGYLGEQYF.

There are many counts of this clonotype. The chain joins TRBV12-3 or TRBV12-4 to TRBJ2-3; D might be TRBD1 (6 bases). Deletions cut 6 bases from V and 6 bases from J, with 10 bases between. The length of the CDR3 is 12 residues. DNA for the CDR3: TGTGCCAGCAGGCTAAGGGGGGATACGCAGTATTTT. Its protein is CASRLRGDTQYF.

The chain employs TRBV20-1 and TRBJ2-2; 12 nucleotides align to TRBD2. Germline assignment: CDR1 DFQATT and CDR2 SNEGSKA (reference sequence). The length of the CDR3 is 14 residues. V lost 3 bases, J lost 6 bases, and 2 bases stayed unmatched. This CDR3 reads CSASLAGGAGELFF. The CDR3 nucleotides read TGCAGTGCTAGCCTAGCGGGAGGGGCCGGGGAGCTGTTTTTT.

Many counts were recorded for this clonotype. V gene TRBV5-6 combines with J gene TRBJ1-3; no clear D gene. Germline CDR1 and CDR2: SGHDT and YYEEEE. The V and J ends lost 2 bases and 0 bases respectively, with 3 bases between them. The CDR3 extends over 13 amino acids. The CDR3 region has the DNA TGTGCCAGCAGCTTTCCCTCTGGAAACACCATATATTTT. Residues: CASSFPSGNTIYF. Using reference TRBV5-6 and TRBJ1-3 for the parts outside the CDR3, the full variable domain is DAGVTQSPTHLIKTRGQQVTLRCSPKSGHDTVSWYQQALGQGPQFIFQYYEEEERQRGNFPDRFSGHQFPNYSSELNVNALLLGDSALYLCASSFPSGNTIYFGEGSWLTVV.

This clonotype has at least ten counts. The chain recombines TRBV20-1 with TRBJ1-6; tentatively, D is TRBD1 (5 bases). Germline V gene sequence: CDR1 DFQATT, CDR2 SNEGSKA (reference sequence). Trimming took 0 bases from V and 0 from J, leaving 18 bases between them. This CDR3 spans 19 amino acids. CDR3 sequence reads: CSARDGRTAGSSYNSPLHF. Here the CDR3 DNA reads TGCAGTGCTAGAGATGGTCGGACGGCAGGGAGCTCCTATAATTCACCCCTCCACTTT.

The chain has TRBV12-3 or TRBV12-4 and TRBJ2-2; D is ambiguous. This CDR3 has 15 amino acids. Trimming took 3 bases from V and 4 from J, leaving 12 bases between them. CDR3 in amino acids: CASSFAPDSTGELFF. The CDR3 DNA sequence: TGTGCCAGCAGTTTTGCGCCAGACTCCACCGGGGAGCTGTTTTTT.

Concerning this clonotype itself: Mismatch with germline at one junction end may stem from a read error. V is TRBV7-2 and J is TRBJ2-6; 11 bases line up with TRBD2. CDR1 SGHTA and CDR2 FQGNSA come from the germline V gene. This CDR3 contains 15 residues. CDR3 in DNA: TGTGCCAGCAGCTTAAAACTAGCGGGGGCCAACGTCCTGCCTTTC. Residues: CASSLKLAGANVLPF.

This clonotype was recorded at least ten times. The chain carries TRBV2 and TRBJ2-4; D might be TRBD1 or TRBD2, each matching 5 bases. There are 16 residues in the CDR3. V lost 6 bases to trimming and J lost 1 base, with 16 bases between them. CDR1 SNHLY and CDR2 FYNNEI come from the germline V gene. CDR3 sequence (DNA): TGTGCCAGCAGCCGCGAGGGGATTTTGGCCAAAAACATTCAGTACTTC. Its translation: CASSREGILAKNIQYF. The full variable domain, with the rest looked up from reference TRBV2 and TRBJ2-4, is EPEVTQTPSHQVTQMGQEVILRCVPISNHLYFYWYRQILGQKVEFLVSFYNNEISEKSEIFDDQFSVERPDGSNFTLKIRSTKLEDSAMYFCASSREGILAKNIQYFGAGTRLSVL.

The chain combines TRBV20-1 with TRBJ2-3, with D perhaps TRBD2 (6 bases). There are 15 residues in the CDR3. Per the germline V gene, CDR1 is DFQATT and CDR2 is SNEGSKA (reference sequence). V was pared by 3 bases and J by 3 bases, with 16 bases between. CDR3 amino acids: CSARGGSGLTDTQYF. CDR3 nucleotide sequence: TGCAGTGCTAGGGGAGGAAGTGGACTTACAGATACGCAGTATTTT.

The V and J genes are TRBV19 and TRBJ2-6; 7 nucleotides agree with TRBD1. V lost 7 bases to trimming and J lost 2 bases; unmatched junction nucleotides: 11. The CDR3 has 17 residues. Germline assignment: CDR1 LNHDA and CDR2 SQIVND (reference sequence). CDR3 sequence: CASKAGTEGPGANVLTF. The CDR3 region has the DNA TGTGCCAGTAAAGCCGGGACAGAGGGCCCTGGGGCCAACGTCCTGACTTTC. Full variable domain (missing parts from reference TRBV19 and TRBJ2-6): DGGITQSPKYLFRKEGQNVTLSCEQNLNHDAMYWYRQDPGQGLRLIYYSQIVNDFQKGDIAEGYSVSREKKESFPLTVTSAQKNPTAFYLCASKAGTEGPGANVLTFGAGSRLTVL.

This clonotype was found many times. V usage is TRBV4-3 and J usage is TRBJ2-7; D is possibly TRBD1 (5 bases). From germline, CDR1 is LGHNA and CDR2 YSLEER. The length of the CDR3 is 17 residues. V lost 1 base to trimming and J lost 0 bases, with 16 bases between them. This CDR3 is CASSQGIAGSSSYEQYF. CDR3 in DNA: TGCGCCAGCAGCCAAGGGATCGCAGGGTCTAGCTCCTACGAGCAGTACTTC.

This CDR3 reads CASRQVDSPPLHF. In nucleotides, the CDR3 is TGTGCCAGCAGACAGGTCGATAGTCCACCCCTCCACTTT. The chain combines TRBV14 with TRBJ1-6; a possible D gene is TRBD1 (5 bases). Germline CDR1 reads SGHDN; CDR2 reads FVKESK. The CDR3 loop spans 13 amino acids. Trimming left V 6 bases short and J 11 bases short, with 14 bases between.

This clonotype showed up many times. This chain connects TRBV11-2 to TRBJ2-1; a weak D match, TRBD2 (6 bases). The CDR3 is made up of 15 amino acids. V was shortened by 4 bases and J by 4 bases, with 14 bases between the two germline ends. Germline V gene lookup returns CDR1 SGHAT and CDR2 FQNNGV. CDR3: CASSYSSASYNEQFF. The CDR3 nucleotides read TGTGCCAGCAGCTATTCTAGCGCTAGTTACAATGAGCAGTTCTTC. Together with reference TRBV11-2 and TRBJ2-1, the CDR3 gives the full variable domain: EAGVAQSPRYKIIEKRQSVAFWCNPISGHATLYWYQQILGQGPKLLIQFQNNGVVDDSQLPKDRFSAERLKGVDSTLKIQPAKLEDSAVYLCASSYSSASYNEQFFGPGTRLTVL.

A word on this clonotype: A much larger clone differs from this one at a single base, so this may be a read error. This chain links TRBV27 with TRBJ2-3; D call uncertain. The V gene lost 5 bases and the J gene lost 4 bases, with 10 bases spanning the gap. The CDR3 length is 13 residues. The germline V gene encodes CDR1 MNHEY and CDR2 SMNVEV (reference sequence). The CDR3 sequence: CASSPYSADTQYF. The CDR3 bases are TGTGCCAGCAGTCCCTACAGCGCAGATACGCAGTATTTT.